This T cell receptor (beta chain) was sequenced during a study of neurological immune-mediated disorders. This clonotype was observed many times. Its antigen is still unknown. Regarding the study as a whole: Levels of TCR clonal expansion peaked in HTLV-1-associated myelopathy and reached their lowest in multiple sclerosis, under those of healthy controls.

One entry per CDR3 protein results from TCRdb running MiXCR on the 5' RACE reads. The table shows tens of thousands of distinct CDR3 sequences, with 2.6% occurring only once. The CDR3 has 13 amino acids. Germline V gene data show CDR1 as DFQATT and CDR2 as SNEGSKA (reference sequence). V lost 5 bases and J 8 bases, leaving 18 bases between the germline ends. The sequenced sample consisted of PBMCs. The receptor was isolated from a woman aged 25 to 39 with multiple sclerosis. The chain combines TRBV20-1 with TRBJ1-1; tentative D call: TRBD1 (5 bases). The CDR3 DNA is TGCAGTGCTCCTCGTTTGGGGGGTGGGGAAGCTTTCTTT. Its protein product is CSAPRLGGGEAFF.